This TCR beta chain emerged from a study of CXCR3-negative and CXCR3-positive naive CD8 T cells. CD45RO-CCR7+CD27+CD95- cells counted as naive CD8+ T cells. On this clonotype: Its target is not known.

All TRB cDNA libraries came from 5' RACE performed with UMI labels. With the 5' RACE reads reprocessed, TCRdb shows one record per CDR3 protein and no DNA. Its clone listing holds 40,000 to 55,000 distinct CDR3 sequences. This CDR3 comprises 14 residues. Germline V lookup: CDR1 SQVTM, CDR2 ANQGSEA. Overall study results and limits: Similar TRBV-TRBJ usage was seen in naive cells (both CXCR3-negative and CXCR3-positive), but memory cells differed.

The sample taken for sequencing was naive CXCR3- CD8+ T cells from blood. Subset: CD45RO-CCR7+CD27+CD95- naive CD8+ T cells lacking CXCR3 (TNR3-). The rearrangement uses TRBV29-1 and TRBJ1-2; TCRdb names TRBD1, which stays unverified in the absence of DNA. The receptor's source is a human donor in good health. Some clones in this sample may be carry-over from other donors' samples. The CDR3 loop is CSVDRDRANYGYTF.